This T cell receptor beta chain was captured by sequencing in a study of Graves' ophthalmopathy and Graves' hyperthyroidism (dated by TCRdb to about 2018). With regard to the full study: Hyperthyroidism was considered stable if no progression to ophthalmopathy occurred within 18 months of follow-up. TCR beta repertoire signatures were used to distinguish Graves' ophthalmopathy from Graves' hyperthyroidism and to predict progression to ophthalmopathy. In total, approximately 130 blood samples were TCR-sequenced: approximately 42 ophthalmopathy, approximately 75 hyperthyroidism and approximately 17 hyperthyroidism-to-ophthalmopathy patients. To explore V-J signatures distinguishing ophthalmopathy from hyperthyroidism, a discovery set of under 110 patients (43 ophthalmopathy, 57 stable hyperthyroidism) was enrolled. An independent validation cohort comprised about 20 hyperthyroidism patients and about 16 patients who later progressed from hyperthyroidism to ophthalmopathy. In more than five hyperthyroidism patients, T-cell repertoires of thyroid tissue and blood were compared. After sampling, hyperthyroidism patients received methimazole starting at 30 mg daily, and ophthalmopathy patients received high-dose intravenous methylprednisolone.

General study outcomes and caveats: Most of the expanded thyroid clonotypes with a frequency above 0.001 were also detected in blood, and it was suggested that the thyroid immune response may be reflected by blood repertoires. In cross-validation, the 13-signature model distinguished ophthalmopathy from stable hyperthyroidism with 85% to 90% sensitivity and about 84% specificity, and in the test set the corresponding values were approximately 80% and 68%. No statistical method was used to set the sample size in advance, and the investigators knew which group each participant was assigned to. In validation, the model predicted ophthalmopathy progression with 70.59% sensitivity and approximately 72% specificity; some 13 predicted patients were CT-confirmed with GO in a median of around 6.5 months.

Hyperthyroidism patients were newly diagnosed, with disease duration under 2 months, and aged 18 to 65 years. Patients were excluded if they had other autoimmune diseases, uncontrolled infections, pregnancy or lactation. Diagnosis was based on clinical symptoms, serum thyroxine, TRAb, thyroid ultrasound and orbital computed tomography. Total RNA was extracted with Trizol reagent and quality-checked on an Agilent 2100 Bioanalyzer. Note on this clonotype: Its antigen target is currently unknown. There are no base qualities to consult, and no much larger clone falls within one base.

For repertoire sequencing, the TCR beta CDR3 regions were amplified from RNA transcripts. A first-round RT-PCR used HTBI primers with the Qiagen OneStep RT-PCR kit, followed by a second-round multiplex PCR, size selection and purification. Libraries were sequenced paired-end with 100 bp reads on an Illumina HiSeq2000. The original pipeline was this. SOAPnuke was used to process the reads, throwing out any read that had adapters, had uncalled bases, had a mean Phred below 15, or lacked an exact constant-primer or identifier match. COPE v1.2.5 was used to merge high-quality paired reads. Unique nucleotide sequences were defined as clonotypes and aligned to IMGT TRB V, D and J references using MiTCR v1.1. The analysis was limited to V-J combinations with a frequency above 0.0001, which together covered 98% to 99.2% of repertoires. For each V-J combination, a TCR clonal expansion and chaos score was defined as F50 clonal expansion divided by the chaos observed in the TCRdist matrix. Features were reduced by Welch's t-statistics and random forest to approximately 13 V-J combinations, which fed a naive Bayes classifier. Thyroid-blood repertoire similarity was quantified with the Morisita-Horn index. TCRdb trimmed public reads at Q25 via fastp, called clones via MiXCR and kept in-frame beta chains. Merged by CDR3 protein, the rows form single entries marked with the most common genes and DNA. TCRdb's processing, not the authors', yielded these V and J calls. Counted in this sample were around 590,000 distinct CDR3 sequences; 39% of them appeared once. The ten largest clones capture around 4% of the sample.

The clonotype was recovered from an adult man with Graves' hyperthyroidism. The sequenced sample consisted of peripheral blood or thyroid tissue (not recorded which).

The DNA reads as follows: TGTGCCAGCAGCGAGCGGGGGGGCTCAGATACGCAGTATTTT. Translated, this is CASSERGGSDTQYF. Here the chain combines TRBV9 and TRBJ2-3, and 10 bases in between align with TRBD2. From the cysteine through the phenylalanine, the CDR3 covers 14 amino acids. Only the CDR3 portion is preserved as DNA: 42 bases, with reading frame beginning at the first base. Trimmed from V: 3 bases; trimmed from J: 4 bases; junction bases lacking a gene match: 2. CDR1 and CDR2 are drawn from the germline V gene: SGDLS, YYNGEE.